The clone carrying this TCR beta chain has more than one count but fewer than ten. As yet, its antigen is unknown. Presence of unique molecular identifiers characterized the TCR beta cDNA libraries. T cells numbering roughly 1 to 10 million yielded 450,000 to 500,000 cDNA molecules. In TCRdb, the PCR reads were re-called with MiXCR into one record per CDR3 protein. The sample records some 500,000 distinct CDR3 sequences, around 40% being singletons. These data originate in a study of post-analysis software for immune sequencing data. Study in general: Secondary progressive, relapsing-remitting and progressive-relapsing multiple sclerosis were among the included disease courses. Study-wide points: A significant reduction in normalized Chao1 diversity was observed in multiple sclerosis patients versus controls. Samples made in the same batch grouped tightly together by F measure. When patients were compared with controls, four or five TRBV segments were more frequent, TRBV5-6, TRBV5-1 and TRBV20-1 among them.

Germline-derived CDR1 and CDR2 are DFQATT and SNEGSKA (reference sequence). Trimming removed 6 bases from V and 5 bases from J, with 16 bases in between. The CDR3 runs to 13 residues. The V gene is TRBV20-1, the J gene TRBJ1-1; weak D call: TRBD1 (5 bases). Material: blood. The clonotype comes from a girl aged 10-17 years with multiple sclerosis. Here the CDR3 DNA reads TGCAGTGCCCCTCCCCAGGGAGGTACTGAAGCTTTCTTT. Its translation is CSAPPQGGTEAFF.